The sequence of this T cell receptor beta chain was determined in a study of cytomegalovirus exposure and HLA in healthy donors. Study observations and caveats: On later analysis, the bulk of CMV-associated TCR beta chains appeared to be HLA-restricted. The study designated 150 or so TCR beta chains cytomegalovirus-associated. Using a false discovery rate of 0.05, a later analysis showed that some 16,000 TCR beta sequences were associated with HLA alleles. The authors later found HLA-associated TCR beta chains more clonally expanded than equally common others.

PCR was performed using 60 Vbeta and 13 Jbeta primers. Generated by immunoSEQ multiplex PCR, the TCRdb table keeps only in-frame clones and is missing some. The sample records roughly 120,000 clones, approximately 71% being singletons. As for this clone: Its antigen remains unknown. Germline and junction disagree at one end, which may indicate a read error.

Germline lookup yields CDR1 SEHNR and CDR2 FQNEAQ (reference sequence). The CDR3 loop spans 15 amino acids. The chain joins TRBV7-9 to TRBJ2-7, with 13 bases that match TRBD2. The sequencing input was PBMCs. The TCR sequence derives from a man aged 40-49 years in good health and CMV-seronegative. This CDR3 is CSSSVTSGGAYEQYF. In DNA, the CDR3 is TGTTCCAGCAGCGTTACTAGCGGGGGGGCCTACGAGCAGTACTTC.